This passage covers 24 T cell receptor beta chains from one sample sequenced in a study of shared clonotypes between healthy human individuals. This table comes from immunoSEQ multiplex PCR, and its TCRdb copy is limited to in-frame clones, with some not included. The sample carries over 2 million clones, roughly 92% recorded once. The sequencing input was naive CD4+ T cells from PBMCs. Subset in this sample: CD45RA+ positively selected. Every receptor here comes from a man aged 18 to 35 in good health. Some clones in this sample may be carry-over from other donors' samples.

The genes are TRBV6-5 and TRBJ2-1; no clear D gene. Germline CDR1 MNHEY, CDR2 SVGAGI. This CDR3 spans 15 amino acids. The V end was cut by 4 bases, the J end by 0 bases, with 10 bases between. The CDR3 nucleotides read TGTGCCAGCAGTTTGACGGTGAACTCCTACAATGAGCAGTTCTTC. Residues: CASSLTVNSYNEQFF.

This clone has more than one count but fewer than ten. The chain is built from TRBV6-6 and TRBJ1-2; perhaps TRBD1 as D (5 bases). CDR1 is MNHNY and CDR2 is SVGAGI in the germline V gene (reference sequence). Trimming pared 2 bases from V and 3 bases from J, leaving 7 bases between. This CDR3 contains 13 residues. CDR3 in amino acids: CASSYQGDYGYTF. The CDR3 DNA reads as TGTGCCAGCAGTTACCAGGGTGACTATGGCTACACCTTC.

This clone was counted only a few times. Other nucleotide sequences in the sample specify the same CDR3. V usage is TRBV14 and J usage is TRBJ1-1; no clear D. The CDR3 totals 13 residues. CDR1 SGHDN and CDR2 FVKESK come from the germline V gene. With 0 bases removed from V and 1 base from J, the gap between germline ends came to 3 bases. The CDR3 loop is CASSQDRNTEAFF. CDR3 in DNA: TGTGCCAGCAGCCAAGACAGGAACACTGAAGCTTTCTTT.

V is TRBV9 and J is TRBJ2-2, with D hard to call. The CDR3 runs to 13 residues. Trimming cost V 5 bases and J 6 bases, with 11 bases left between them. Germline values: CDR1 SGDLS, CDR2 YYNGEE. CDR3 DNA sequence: TGTGCCAGCAGTCTGGGTATGCCCGGGGAGCTGTTTTTT. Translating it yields CASSLGMPGELFF.

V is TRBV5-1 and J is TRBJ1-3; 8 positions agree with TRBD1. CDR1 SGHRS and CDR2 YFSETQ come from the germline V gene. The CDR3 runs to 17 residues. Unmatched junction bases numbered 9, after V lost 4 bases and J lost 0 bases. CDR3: CASSPRTGTFSGNTIYF. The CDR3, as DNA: TGCGCCAGCAGCCCACGGACAGGGACCTTCTCTGGAAACACCATATATTTT.

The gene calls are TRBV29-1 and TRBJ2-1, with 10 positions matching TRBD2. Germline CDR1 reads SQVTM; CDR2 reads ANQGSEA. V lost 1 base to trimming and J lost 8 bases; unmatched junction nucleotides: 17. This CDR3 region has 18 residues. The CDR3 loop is CSVEGGAASGSSLDEQFF. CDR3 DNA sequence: TGCAGCGTTGAAGGGGGGGCAGCTAGCGGGAGCAGCTTAGATGAGCAGTTCTTC.

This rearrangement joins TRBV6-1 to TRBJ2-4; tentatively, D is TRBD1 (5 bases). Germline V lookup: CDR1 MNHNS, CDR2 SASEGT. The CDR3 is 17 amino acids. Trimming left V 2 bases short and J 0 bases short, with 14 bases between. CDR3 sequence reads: CASSEWKTELAKNIQYF. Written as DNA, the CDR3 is TGTGCCAGCAGTGAATGGAAGACAGAGCTAGCCAAAAACATTCAGTACTTC.

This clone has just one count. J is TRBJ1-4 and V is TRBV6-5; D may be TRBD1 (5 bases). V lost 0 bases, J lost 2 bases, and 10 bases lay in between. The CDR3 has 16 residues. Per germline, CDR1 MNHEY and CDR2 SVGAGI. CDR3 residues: CASSYSTGSTNEKLFF. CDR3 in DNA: TGTGCCAGCAGTTACTCTACAGGCAGTACTAATGAAAAACTGTTTTTT.

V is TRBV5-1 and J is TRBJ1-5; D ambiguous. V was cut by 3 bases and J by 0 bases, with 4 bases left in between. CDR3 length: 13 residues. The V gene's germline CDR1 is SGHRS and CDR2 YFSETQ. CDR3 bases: TGCGCCAGCAGCTACGGTAGCAATCAGCCCCAGCATTTT. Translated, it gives CASSYGSNQPQHF.

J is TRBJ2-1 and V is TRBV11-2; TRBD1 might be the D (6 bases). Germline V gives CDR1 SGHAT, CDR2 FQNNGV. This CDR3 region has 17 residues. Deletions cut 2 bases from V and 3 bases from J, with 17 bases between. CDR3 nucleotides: TGTGCCAGCAGCTTAACCTTGGACAGACAGATCTACAATGAGCAGTTCTTC. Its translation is CASSLTLDRQIYNEQFF.

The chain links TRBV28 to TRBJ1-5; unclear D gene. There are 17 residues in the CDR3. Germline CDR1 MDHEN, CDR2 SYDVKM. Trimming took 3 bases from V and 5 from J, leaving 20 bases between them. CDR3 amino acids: CASSFSLKFKFHQPQHF. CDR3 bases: TGTGCCAGCAGTTTCTCCTTAAAATTCAAATTTCATCAGCCCCAGCATTTT.

CDR3 region: CASSLGQGAGTQYF. The CDR3 DNA is TGTGCCAGCAGCTTAGGACAGGGGGCAGGGACCCAGTACTTC. This chain joins TRBV11-3 and TRBJ2-5, with 10 bases lining up with TRBD1. The junction had 3 bases not matched to a gene; V was cut back by 1 base and J by 7 bases. Germline CDR1 and CDR2: SGHNT and YENEEA. CDR3 size: 14 residues.

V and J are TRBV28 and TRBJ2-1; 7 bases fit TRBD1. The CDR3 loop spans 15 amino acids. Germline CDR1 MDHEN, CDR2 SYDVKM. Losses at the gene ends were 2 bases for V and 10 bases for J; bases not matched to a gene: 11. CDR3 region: CASSLRTGWRVEQFF. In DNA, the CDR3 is TGTGCCAGCAGTTTAAGGACAGGATGGCGTGTGGAGCAGTTCTTC. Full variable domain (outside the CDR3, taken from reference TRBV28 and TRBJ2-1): DVKVTQSSRYLVKRTGEKVFLECVQDMDHENMFWYRQDPGLGLRLIYFSYDVKMKEKGDIPEGYSVSREKKERFSLILESASTNQTSMYLCASSLRTGWRVEQFFGPGTRLTVL.

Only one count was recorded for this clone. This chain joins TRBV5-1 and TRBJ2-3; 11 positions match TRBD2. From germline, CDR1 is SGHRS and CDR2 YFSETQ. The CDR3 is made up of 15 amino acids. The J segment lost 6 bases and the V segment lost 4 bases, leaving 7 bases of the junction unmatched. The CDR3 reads CASSGGLAAQDTQYF. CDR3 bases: TGCGCCAGCAGCGGGGGACTAGCGGCCCAGGATACGCAGTATTTT. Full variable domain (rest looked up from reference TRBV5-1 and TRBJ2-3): KAGVTQTPRYLIKTRGQQVTLSCSPISGHRSVSWYQQTPGQGLQFLFEYFSETQRNKGNFPGRFSGRQFSNSRSEMNVSTLELGDSALYLCASSGGLAAQDTQYFGPGTRLTVL.

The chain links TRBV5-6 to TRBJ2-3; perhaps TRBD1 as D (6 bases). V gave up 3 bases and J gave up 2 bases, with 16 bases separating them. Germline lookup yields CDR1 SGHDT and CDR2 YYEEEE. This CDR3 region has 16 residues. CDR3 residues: CASSSSGHTLTDTQYF. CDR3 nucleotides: TGTGCCAGCAGCTCCTCGGGACACACACTCACAGATACGCAGTATTTT.

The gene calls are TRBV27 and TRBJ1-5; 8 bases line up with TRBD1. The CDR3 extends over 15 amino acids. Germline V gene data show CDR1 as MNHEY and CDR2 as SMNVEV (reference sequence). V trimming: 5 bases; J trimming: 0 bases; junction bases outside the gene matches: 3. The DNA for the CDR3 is TGTGCCAGCAGTCCCGGACAGGGTAGCAATCAGCCCCAGCATTTT. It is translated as CASSPGQGSNQPQHF.

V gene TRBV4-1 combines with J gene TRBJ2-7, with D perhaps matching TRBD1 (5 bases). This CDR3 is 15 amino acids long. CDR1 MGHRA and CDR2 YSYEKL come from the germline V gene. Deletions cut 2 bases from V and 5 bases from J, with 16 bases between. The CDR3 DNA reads TGCGCCAGCAGCCAACTTACGCAGGGTTTACACGAGCAGTACTTC. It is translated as CASSQLTQGLHEQYF.

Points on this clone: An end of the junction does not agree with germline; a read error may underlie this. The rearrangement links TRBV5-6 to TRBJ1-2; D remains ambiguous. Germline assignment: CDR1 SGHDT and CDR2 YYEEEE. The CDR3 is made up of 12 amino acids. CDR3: CASSLVVGRSAF. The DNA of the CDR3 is TGTGCCAGCAGCTTGGTCGTAGGCAGATCCGCCTTC.

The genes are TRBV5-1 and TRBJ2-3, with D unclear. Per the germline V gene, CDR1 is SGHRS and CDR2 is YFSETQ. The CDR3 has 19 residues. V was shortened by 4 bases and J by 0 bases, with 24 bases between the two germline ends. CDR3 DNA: TGCGCCAGCAGCCCCAATTGGGTGGGGAAGCCCAATAGCACAGATACGCAGTATTTT. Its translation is CASSPNWVGKPNSTDTQYF.

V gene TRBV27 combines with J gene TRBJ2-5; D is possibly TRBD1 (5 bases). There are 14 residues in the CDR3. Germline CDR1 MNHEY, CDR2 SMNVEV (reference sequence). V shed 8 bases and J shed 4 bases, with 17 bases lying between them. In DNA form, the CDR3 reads TGTGCCAGCCGTCCAATAGGGGCGGCAGAGACCCAGTACTTC. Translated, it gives CASRPIGAAETQYF.

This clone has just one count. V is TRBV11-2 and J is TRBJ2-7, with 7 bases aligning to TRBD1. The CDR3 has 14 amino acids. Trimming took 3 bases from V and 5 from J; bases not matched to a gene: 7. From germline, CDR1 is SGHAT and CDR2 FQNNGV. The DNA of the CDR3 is TGTGCCAGCAGCTTCCTCGACAGGGATGACGAGCAGTACTTC. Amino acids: CASSFLDRDDEQYF.

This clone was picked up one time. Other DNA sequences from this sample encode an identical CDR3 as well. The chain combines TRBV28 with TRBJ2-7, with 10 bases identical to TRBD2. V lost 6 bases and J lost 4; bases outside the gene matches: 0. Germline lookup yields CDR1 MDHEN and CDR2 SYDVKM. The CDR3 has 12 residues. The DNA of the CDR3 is TGTGCCAGCAGACTAGCGGGATACGAGCAGTACTTC. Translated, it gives CASRLAGYEQYF.

The CDR3 protein is CSVLGGGGELFF. The CDR3 DNA reads as TGCAGCGTTTTGGGCGGAGGCGGGGAGCTGTTTTTT. The chain uses TRBV29-1 and TRBJ2-2; a possible D gene is TRBD2 (5 bases). Germline values: CDR1 SQVTM, CDR2 ANQGSEA. CDR3 length: 12 residues. The germline V and J ends were trimmed by 5 bases and 7 bases, with 11 bases remaining between them.

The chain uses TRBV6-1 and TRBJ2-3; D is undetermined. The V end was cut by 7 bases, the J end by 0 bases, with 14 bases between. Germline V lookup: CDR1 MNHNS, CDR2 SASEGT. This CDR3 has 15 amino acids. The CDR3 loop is CASTPQSASTDTQYF. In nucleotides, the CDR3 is TGTGCCAGCACTCCTCAGAGCGCCAGCACAGATACGCAGTATTTT.